This T cell receptor beta chain was retrieved from a study of T cell responses to AZD1222 COVID-19 vaccine. Study-wide findings and caveats: White British donors predominated, females outnumbered males, and clonal diversity was possibly underestimated. Scientists sampled the repertoires only once the peak T cell response had passed. After two AZD1222 doses, spike-specific TCR breadth and depth rose versus day 0.

The V gene lost 4 bases and the J gene lost 8 bases, with 17 bases spanning the gap. The CDR3 is 13 amino acids. CDR1 GTSNPN and CDR2 SVGIG come from the germline V gene (reference sequence). This clone was seen only a few times. What it binds is not known. Clones were read by immunoSEQ multiplex PCR, and TCRdb kept only the in-frame ones, dropping some. The sample holds fewer than 200,000 clones; about 92% are singletons and the top ten take less than 1.5%. The clonotype originates from an adult in good health. Sequenced here: peripheral blood, sampled on day 0 of AZD1222 vaccination. The chain has TRBV30 and TRBJ1-1, with a tentative D call TRBD1 (6 bases). DNA for the CDR3: TGTGCCTGGACCTTTCGGGGGCAGGGGGAAGCTTTCTTT. It codes for CAWTFRGQGEAFF. The whole variable domain, remainder taken from reference TRBV30 and TRBJ1-1, is SQTIHQWPATLVQPVGSPLSLECTVEGTSNPNLYWYRQAAGRGLQLLFYSVGIGQISSEVPQNLSASRPQDRQFILSSKKLLLSDSGFYLCAWTFRGQGEAFFGQGTRLTVV.